This TCR beta chain was profiled in a study of vaccination effects on CD4 cells after COVID-19 (dated by TCRdb to between 2022 and 2023). Broadly, across the study: Each participant received two doses of an mRNA SARS-CoV-2 vaccine, either BNT162b2 or mRNA-1273. Cultures from other donors in the study were sequenced with the Oncomine TCR Beta short-read assay on an Illumina iSeq 100. A total of 9 to 11 COVID-19 convalescent patients and a handful of SARS-CoV-2-naive healthy vaccine recipients were included in the full study. SARS-CoV-2 spike-specific CD4+ TCR repertoires were compared before and after mRNA vaccination in COVID-19 convalescent patients and in infection-naive vaccine recipients. Overall results and qualifications from the work: Among healthy vaccine recipients, nearly all vaccine-induced clones were SARS-CoV-2 mono-reactive, and just 1 of 255 was cross-reactive with common cold coronaviruses. The study was limited by a small number of convalescent patients, and early post-infection timepoints were lacking. Both infection-induced and vaccine-induced clones contracted markedly at late post-vaccination timepoints, which is consistent with waning T cell responses.

The CDR3 numbers 15 residues from cysteine through phenylalanine. Only CDR3 DNA remains: 45 bases, in frame from the first base. CDR1 and CDR2 (MGHRA, YSYEKL) derive from the germline V gene. V sheds 4 bases and J sheds 4 bases, leaving 14 bases between their ends. Library creation used the immunoSEQ multiplex PCR assay. DNA from the cultured and isolated CD4+ T cells underwent TCR beta CDR3 sequencing. The authors' analysis ran thus. Non-productive TCR sequences were removed and reads were trimmed to the CDR3 region, keeping CDR3s of at least 7 amino acids. Antigen-specific clonotypes were identified with the MANAFEST web app by comparing expansion in peptide wells against reference cultures. For clones to be considered positive, expansion at FDR<0.05 versus reference and all other wells, an odds ratio above 5, and a frequency above 0.1% in two replicate wells were required. A clonotype was called cross-reactive if it was significantly expanded both in SARS-CoV-2 spike wells and in at least one common cold coronavirus spike condition. Using the stringdist R package, CDR3 similarity was measured by Levenshtein distance, and unrooted trees were constructed with ape in R 3.6.1. TCRdb retrieved this table from immuneACCESS and kept in-frame rearrangements only. Not all clones are present; in checked studies, unresolved V genes account for under half, and no reason is known for the remainder. V, J and clone size derive from that table, while D and trimming were established from the DNA sequence. For this sample there are tens of thousands of clones; around 76% appear just once. Less than 5% of the sample is in the top ten clones.

In its sample, this clone was seen a few times. Its antigen specificity is not known. No base quality values were provided; no much bigger clone lies one nucleotide off. To identify antigen-specific CD4+ T cell clonotypes by their expansion, the ViraFEST assay first stimulated PBMC with viral peptide pools and then applied TCR sequencing. After less than eleven days of culture, CD4+ T cells were isolated with the EasySep CD4+ T cell isolation kit. Healthy vaccine recipients had no prior SARS-CoV-2 infection, confirmed by negative nucleocapsid antibodies before and after vaccination. About 2 million PBMC per well were cultured in IMDM with about 5.4% human AB serum, 10 IU/ml IL-2 and gentamicin, plus 10 ug/ml peptides. On days 3 and 7, half of the culture medium was replaced with fresh IL-2-containing medium. Unless noted otherwise, every peptide stimulation condition was cultured in triplicate wells. Using Ficoll-Paque Plus gradient centrifugation, PBMC were separated from whole blood and then either used fresh or cryopreserved at -140C. Overlapping peptide pools spanned the spike proteins of SARS-CoV-2 and the common cold coronaviruses HCoV-NL63, HCoV-OC43 and HCoV-229E. The QIAamp micro DNA kit was used to extract genomic DNA from the cultured CD4+ T cells.

Specimen: CD4+ T cells from PBMCs cultured with HCoV-OC43 spike peptides, collected before COVID-19 vaccination. The sample's cell subset or site label, decoded: HCoV-OC43 spike overlapping peptide pool stimulation. The TCR originated in a human donor who received a COVID-19 vaccine. The chain was built from TRBV4-1 and TRBJ2-1, with the D gene not clear enough to name. CDR3 loop: CASSPLPGLYNEQFF. The DNA sequence reads TGCGCCAGCAGCCCCCTTCCCGGATTATACAATGAGCAGTTCTTC.